These T cell receptor beta chains were read from a single sample in a study of cytomegalovirus exposure and HLA in healthy donors. Here immunoSEQ multiplex PCR was the method, and the copy in TCRdb shows in-frame clones only, minus some. The table shows about 120,000 clones, with 65% occurring only once. Sequencing used PBMCs. Every receptor here comes from a woman between 40 and 50 years old in good health and CMV-seropositive. Both conserved end residues are part of each CDR3. A D gene is named only where the DNA matches it firmly. Size tells how often a clone was seen (once, few, many) or the class of an expanded clone, and some rows leave it out.

D: .; J: TRBJ1-2; size: .; V: TRBV6-5; CDR3: CASSYQGSHGYTF; DNA: TGTGCCAGCAGTTACCAGGGATCCCATGGCTACACCTTC
D: .; J: TRBJ2-3; size: .; V: TRBV7-6; CDR3: CASSLTDTQYF; DNA: TGTGCCAGCAGCCTAACAGATACGCAGTATTTT
D: TRBD1; J: TRBJ1-4; size: .; V: TRBV19; CDR3: CASRSPGQENEKLFF; DNA: TGTGCCAGCCGATCCCCCGGACAGGAGAATGAAAAACTGTTTTTT
D: .; J: TRBJ2-7; size: .; V: TRBV7-2; CDR3: CASLLNRDTYEQYF; DNA: TGTGCCAGTCTCCTGAACCGGGACACCTACGAGCAGTACTTC
D: .; J: TRBJ2-7; size: .; V: TRBV5-1; CDR3: CASSLSLSYEQYF; DNA: TGCGCCAGCAGCTTGTCCCTAAGCTACGAGCAGTACTTC
D: .; J: TRBJ1-2; size: .; V: TRBV7-2; CDR3: CASSQGYYGYTF; DNA: TGTGCCAGCAGTCAGGGATACTATGGCTACACCTTC
D: .; J: TRBJ2-7; size: .; V: TRBV21-1; CDR3: CASSNIGGLGEQYF; DNA: TGTGCCAGCAGCAATATCGGCGGGCTGGGTGAGCAGTACTTC
D: .; J: TRBJ1-2; size: .; V: TRBV2; CDR3: CASRPGSSYGYTF; DNA: TGTGCCAGCAGGCCGGGTTCGTCCTATGGCTACACCTTC
D: TRBD2; J: TRBJ2-7; size: few; V: TRBV6-1; CDR3: CASILAGALYEQYF; DNA: TGTGCCAGCATCCTAGCGGGCGCGCTCTACGAGCAGTACTTC
D: TRBD1; J: TRBJ2-7; size: .; V: TRBV4-1; CDR3: CASSQAGTVYEQYF; DNA: TGCGCCAGCAGCCAGGCCGGGACAGTCTACGAGCAGTACTTC
D: TRBD1; J: TRBJ2-5; size: .; V: TRBV7-2; CDR3: CASSLIQGVIETQYF; DNA: TGTGCCAGCAGCTTAATACAGGGGGTGATCGAGACCCAGTACTTC
D: TRBD1; J: TRBJ2-3; size: .; V: TRBV30; CDR3: CAWKGQGWIEGTDTQYF; DNA: TGTGCCTGGAAGGGACAGGGGTGGATTGAGGGCACAGATACGCAGTATTTT
D: TRBD2; J: TRBJ2-3; size: .; V: TRBV6-1; CDR3: CASNPLAGATDTQYF; DNA: TGTGCCAGCAATCCCCTAGCGGGAGCTACAGATACGCAGTATTTT
D: .; J: TRBJ1-6; size: .; V: TRBV2; CDR3: CASSPGTKNSYNSPLHF; DNA: TGTGCCAGCAGTCCCGGGACAAAAAACTCCTATAATTCACCCCTCCACTTT
D: .; J: TRBJ2-1; size: .; V: TRBV5-4; CDR3: CASSLAPSSYNEQFF; DNA: TGTGCCAGCAGCTTGGCCCCTAGCTCCTACAATGAGCAGTTCTTC
D: TRBD2; J: TRBJ2-6; size: .; V: TRBV5-4; CDR3: CASSPGVGGSTGANVLTF; DNA: TGTGCCAGCAGCCCTGGGGTCGGCGGGAGTACTGGGGCCAACGTCCTGACTTTC
D: .; J: TRBJ2-1; size: .; V: TRBV28; CDR3: CASSLGRNEQFF; DNA: TGTGCCAGCAGTTTGGGGAGGAATGAGCAGTTCTTC
D: TRBD2; J: TRBJ2-7; size: few; V: TRBV5-1; CDR3: CASRGTSGRGEQYF; DNA: TGCGCCAGCAGGGGGACTAGCGGGCGAGGTGAGCAGTACTTC
D: TRBD2; J: TRBJ2-1; size: .; V: TRBV14; CDR3: CASSQDSGLAGAREQFF; DNA: TGTGCCAGCAGCCAAGATTCCGGACTAGCGGGAGCTAGGGAGCAGTTCTTC
D: TRBD2; J: TRBJ2-2; size: once; V: TRBV18; CDR3: CASSPSAPGLDSGELFF; DNA: TGTGCCAGCTCACCAAGTGCCCCGGGACTAGATTCCGGGGAGCTGTTTTTT
D: .; J: TRBJ2-3; size: .; V: TRBV28; CDR3: CASTIAASESDTQYF; DNA: TGTGCCAGCACCATAGCTGCTAGCGAGTCAGATACGCAGTATTTT
D: .; J: TRBJ1-2; size: .; V: TRBV6-5; CDR3: CASSYSILSYGYTF; DNA: TGTGCCAGCAGTTACTCGATCTTGAGCTATGGCTACACCTTC
D: TRBD1; J: TRBJ2-7; size: few; V: TRBV28; CDR3: CASSPIRQGSYEQYF; DNA: TGTGCCAGCAGTCCTATTAGACAGGGCTCCTACGAGCAGTACTTC
D: .; J: TRBJ2-1; size: once; V: TRBV28; CDR3: CASSLRKDYIYNEQFF; DNA: TGTGCCAGCAGTTTACGTAAGGACTATATATACAATGAGCAGTTCTTC
D: .; J: TRBJ1-1; size: .; V: TRBV6-5; CDR3: CASRKQVNTEAFF; DNA: TGTGCCAGCAGAAAACAGGTTAACACTGAAGCTTTCTTT
D: .; J: TRBJ2-1; size: .; V: TRBV28; CDR3: CASSRRVSSYNEQFF; DNA: TGTGCCAGCAGTAGGAGGGTGAGCTCCTACAATGAGCAGTTCTTC
D: TRBD1; J: TRBJ1-4; size: .; V: TRBV11-1; CDR3: CASSPRGQDAVKLFF; DNA: TGTGCCAGCAGCCCGCGGGGACAGGACGCCGTAAAACTGTTTTTT
D: TRBD1; J: TRBJ1-6; size: once; V: TRBV5-6; CDR3: CASSFPGQHSPLHF; DNA: TGTGCCAGCAGCTTTCCGGGACAGCATTCACCCCTCCACTTT
D: .; J: TRBJ1-6; size: .; V: TRBV6-5; CDR3: CASSTDTRNNSPLHF; DNA: TGTGCCAGCAGTACTGACACAAGGAATAATTCACCCCTCCACTTT
D: .; J: TRBJ2-2; size: .; V: TRBV28; CDR3: CASSLIPTRGNTGELFF; DNA: TGTGCCAGCAGTTTAATTCCGACGCGGGGGAACACCGGGGAGCTGTTTTTT
D: TRBD2; J: TRBJ2-5; size: few; V: TRBV19; CDR3: CASSRTSGTETQYF; DNA: TGTGCCAGTAGTAGGACTAGCGGGACAGAGACCCAGTACTTC
D: TRBD2; J: TRBJ2-1; size: once; V: TRBV30; CDR3: CACSSVLAGVNEQFF; DNA: TGTGCCTGCTCCTCGGTGCTAGCGGGAGTCAATGAGCAGTTCTTC
D: TRBD2; J: TRBJ2-6; size: .; V: TRBV19; CDR3: CASRHSRGGRAWGANVLTF; DNA: TGTGCCAGCCGCCACTCTCGGGGGGGTCGGGCTTGGGGGGCCAACGTCCTGACTTTC
D: TRBD2; J: TRBJ2-5; size: .; V: TRBV28; CDR3: CASSLLAGEETQYF; DNA: TGTGCCAGCAGTTTACTAGCGGGAGAGGAGACCCAGTACTTC
D: .; J: TRBJ2-1; size: .; V: TRBV5-1; CDR3: CASSLSGEYNEQFF; DNA: TGCGCCAGCAGCTTGTCCGGGGAGTACAATGAGCAGTTCTTC
D: TRBD2; J: TRBJ2-1; size: once; V: TRBV4-2; CDR3: CASSHQLAGGPREQFF; DNA: TGTGCCAGCAGCCATCAACTAGCGGGAGGGCCGAGAGAGCAGTTCTTC
D: TRBD1; J: TRBJ2-1; size: .; V: TRBV27; CDR3: CASTPWGQSYNEQFF; DNA: TGTGCCAGCACTCCTTGGGGACAGTCCTACAATGAGCAGTTCTTC
D: .; J: TRBJ2-3; size: few; V: TRBV28; CDR3: CASIGVGYRISHTDTQYF; DNA: TGTGCCAGCATAGGGGTGGGTTACCGCATATCACACACAGATACGCAGTATTTT
D: TRBD1; J: TRBJ1-3; size: .; V: TRBV5-1; CDR3: CASSLVPGGSGNTIYF; DNA: TGCGCCAGCAGCTTGGTTCCAGGGGGCAGTGGAAACACCATATATTTT
D: TRBD2; J: TRBJ2-7; size: .; V: TRBV27; CDR3: CASSGGLAGLSEQYF; DNA: TGTGCCAGCAGTGGGGGACTAGCGGGACTGTCCGAGCAGTACTTC
D: .; J: TRBJ1-5; size: .; V: TRBV27; CDR3: CASSFFWGGELGQPQHF; DNA: TGTGCCAGCAGTTTCTTTTGGGGGGGGGAATTGGGTCAGCCCCAGCATTTT
D: TRBD2; J: TRBJ2-3; size: .; V: TRBV18; CDR3: CASSFGTSGVRITDTQYF; DNA: TGTGCCAGCTCTTTCGGGACTAGCGGAGTCAGAATCACAGATACGCAGTATTTT
D: .; J: TRBJ1-1; size: .; V: TRBV6-5; CDR3: CASSYSTGLVNTEAFF; DNA: TGTGCCAGCAGTTACTCGACAGGCTTAGTAAACACTGAAGCTTTCTTT
D: .; J: TRBJ2-1; size: .; V: TRBV7-9; CDR3: CASSLALAQYNEQFF; DNA: TGTGCCAGCAGCTTAGCCCTAGCGCAATACAATGAGCAGTTCTTC
D: TRBD1; J: TRBJ2-4; size: .; V: TRBV18; CDR3: CASSPSDRGNIQYF; DNA: TGTGCCAGCTCACCCTCCGACAGGGGGAACATTCAGTACTTC
D: .; J: TRBJ2-5; size: .; V: TRBV9; CDR3: CASSTRDTTQETQYF; DNA: TGTGCCAGCAGCACCCGGGACACCACCCAAGAGACCCAGTACTTC